These 31 T cell receptor beta chains share one sample of origin, sequenced in a study of T cell responses to AZD1222 COVID-19 vaccine. The data were produced by immunoSEQ multiplex PCR, yet TCRdb's version contains in-frame clones alone and is incomplete. The sample includes about 200,000 clones, roughly 92% of them seen just once. Sequencing was performed on peripheral blood, taken 28 days after the second dose of the MenACWY control vaccine. The source of these receptors is an adult who received the MenACWY meningococcal vaccine as a control.

The genes are TRBV9 and TRBJ1-6, with D perhaps matching TRBD1 (5 bases). Between the trimmed V and J ends, which lost 0 bases and 7 bases, there was a span of 11 bases. The CDR3 extends over 15 amino acids. In germline, CDR1 is SGDLS, CDR2 YYNGEE. The CDR3 coding sequence is TGTGCCAGCAGCGTAGGGGGCGCAGGGAATTCACCCCTCCACTTT. Its protein product is CASSVGGAGNSPLHF.

The V and J genes are TRBV5-8 and TRBJ2-6; D uncertain. Germline CDR1 SGHTS, CDR2 YDEGEE. V lost 3 bases and J lost 1, with 11 bases in between. CDR3 length: 16 amino acids. The DNA of the CDR3 is TGTGCCAGCAGCTCTTGGGTGGCGTCTGGGGCCAACGTCCTGACTTTC. Protein: CASSSWVASGANVLTF.

The chain is built from TRBV5-1 and TRBJ2-1; D possibly corresponds to TRBD2 (5 bases). The germline CDR1 and CDR2 sequences are SGHRS and YFSETQ. Trimming took off 2 bases at V and 6 bases at J, with 15 bases between the two ends. The CDR3 consists of 15 residues. Here the CDR3 DNA reads TGCGCCAGCAGCTTAGGACTCCTAGGCCCCAATGAGCAGTTCTTC. Its translation is CASSLGLLGPNEQFF.

This clone occurred once. This sample also contains other DNA sequences that code for the same CDR3. This chain uses TRBV9 with TRBJ1-3, with D perhaps TRBD1 (5 bases). From germline, CDR1 is SGDLS and CDR2 YYNGEE. This CDR3 has 14 amino acids. V lost 4 bases and J lost 2, with 10 bases in between. CDR3 sequence reads: CASSPGGAGNTIYF. The CDR3 nucleotides read TGTGCCAGCAGCCCGGGGGGGGCTGGAAACACCATATATTTT.

Written as DNA, the CDR3 is TGTGCCAGTAGTGAGGGGGGCGGTCAGCCCCAGCATTTT. Translated, it gives CASSEGGGQPQHF. The rearrangement uses TRBV19 and TRBJ1-5; D perhaps matches TRBD1 (6 bases). Germline assignment: CDR1 LNHDA and CDR2 SQIVND (reference sequence). The CDR3 is made up of 13 amino acids. Trimming cost V 5 bases and J 6 bases, with 11 bases left between them.

The chain recombines TRBV30 with TRBJ1-1, with D uncertain. With 3 bases removed from V and 4 bases from J, the gap between germline ends came to 12 bases. The germline CDR1 and CDR2 sequences are GTSNPN and SVGIG (reference sequence). The CDR3 extends over 13 amino acids. In DNA, the CDR3 is TGTGCCTGGAGATGGTCAGGTAGCACTGAAGCTTTCTTT. This encodes CAWRWSGSTEAFF.

In this sample, this clone turned up once. The rearrangement uses TRBV7-3 and TRBJ2-5, with D unresolved. The CDR3 covers 13 residues. V was shortened by 5 bases and J by 1 base, with 8 bases between the two germline ends. Germline CDR1 is SGHTA and CDR2 is FQGTGA. CDR3 sequence reads: CASSPMPQETQYF. The CDR3 coding sequence is TGTGCCAGCAGCCCAATGCCCCAAGAGACCCAGTACTTC.

This chain joins TRBV12-5 and TRBJ1-1; 8 bases fit TRBD1. V was pared by 5 bases and J by 3 bases, with 11 bases of the junction left unmatched. The CDR3 totals 16 residues. Per germline, CDR1 LGHNT and CDR2 FRNRAP. The DNA of the CDR3 is TGTGCTAGTGGTCCCACGGGACAGGTAGGATACACTGAAGCTTTCTTT. Protein: CASGPTGQVGYTEAFF.

The V and J genes are TRBV5-4 and TRBJ2-5; D is unresolved. This CDR3 has 14 residues. Trimming cost V 4 bases and J 1 base, with 11 bases left between them. Germline CDR1 and CDR2: SGHNT and YYREEE (reference sequence). The CDR3 region has the DNA TGTGCCAGCAGCACCCCCCAAGGCCAAGAGACCCAGTACTTC. This sequence encodes CASSTPQGQETQYF.

The chain combines TRBV6-2 or TRBV6-3 with TRBJ1-5; TRBD1 matches 7 bases. The V gene end was trimmed by 5 bases and the J gene end by 4 bases; junction bases not matched to a gene: 5. The CDR3 consists of 14 residues. CDR1 is MNHEY and CDR2 is SVGEGT in the germline V gene. In DNA, the CDR3 is TGTGCCAGCAGTGACAGGGCGGTGAATCAGCCCCAGCATTTT. Its protein product is CASSDRAVNQPQHF.

This chain connects TRBV12-5 to TRBJ2-1; TRBD2 matches at 8 bases. J was trimmed by 3 bases and V by 6 bases; bases with no gene match: 7. The CDR3 length is 15 residues. Germline lookup yields CDR1 LGHNT and CDR2 FRNRAP. The CDR3 sequence is CASGPSGSHYNEQFF. CDR3 nucleotide sequence: TGTGCTAGTGGCCCCAGCGGGAGCCACTACAATGAGCAGTTCTTC.

The chain is built from TRBV11-2 and TRBJ2-5; the match to TRBD2 covers 11 bases. V trimming: 4 bases; J trimming: 4 bases; junction bases outside the gene matches: 5. The germline CDR1 and CDR2 sequences are SGHAT and FQNNGV. The CDR3 loop spans 15 amino acids. CDR3: CASSWGGTSGETQYF. DNA for the CDR3: TGTGCCAGCAGCTGGGGGGGGACTAGCGGAGAGACCCAGTACTTC.

The J gene is TRBJ2-1, the V gene TRBV11-2; D perhaps matches TRBD2 (6 bases). V was clipped by 5 bases and J by 2 bases, with 13 bases between them. The CDR3 covers 15 residues. CDR1 is SGHAT and CDR2 is FQNNGV in the germline V gene. The CDR3 region is CASSLNSGAYNEQFF. In DNA form, the CDR3 reads TGTGCCAGCAGCCTTAATAGCGGTGCCTACAATGAGCAGTTCTTC.

The chain has TRBV5-1 and TRBJ2-2, with D hard to call. CDR3 length: 13 amino acids. Germline V CDR1 and CDR2: SGHRS, YFSETQ. V lost 0 bases and J lost 7, with 7 bases in between. The CDR3 sequence is CASSLATHGELFF. The CDR3 DNA is TGCGCCAGCAGCTTGGCTACCCACGGGGAGCTGTTTTTT.

The J gene is TRBJ2-5, the V gene TRBV5-5, with 12 bases fitting TRBD2. Germline V gives CDR1 SGHKS, CDR2 YYEKEE (reference sequence). The CDR3 extends over 16 amino acids. V lost 4 bases, J lost 5 bases, and 9 bases stayed unmatched. The CDR3 reads CASSETSGRWWETQYF. The CDR3 DNA reads as TGTGCCAGCAGCGAAACTAGCGGGAGGTGGTGGGAGACCCAGTACTTC.

This chain connects TRBV5-1 to TRBJ1-1; D may be TRBD1 (5 bases). This CDR3 contains 15 residues. Germline-derived CDR1 and CDR2 are SGHRS and YFSETQ. Deletions cut 3 bases from V and 3 bases from J, with 15 bases between. The CDR3 sequence is CASSSAGVYYTEAFF. In DNA form, the CDR3 reads TGCGCCAGCAGCTCGGCGGGGGTTTATTACACTGAAGCTTTCTTT. Drawing the rest from reference TRBV5-1 and TRBJ1-1, the complete variable domain is KAGVTQTPRYLIKTRGQQVTLSCSPISGHRSVSWYQQTPGQGLQFLFEYFSETQRNKGNFPGRFSGRQFSNSRSEMNVSTLELGDSALYLCASSSAGVYYTEAFFGQGTRLTVV.

The V and J genes are TRBV5-4 and TRBJ1-4, with TRBD1 matching over 7 bases. The V gene end was trimmed by 2 bases and the J gene end by 2 bases; junction bases not matched to a gene: 3. The CDR3 spans 15 residues. CDR1 and CDR2 (germline): SGHNT, YYREEE (reference sequence). CDR3 DNA sequence: TGTGCCAGCAGCTTTGGAGGGGGCACTAATGAAAAACTGTTTTTT. It is translated as CASSFGGGTNEKLFF.

The CDR3, as DNA: TGTGCCAGCAGTGCCCACTCGGCTAGCGGATCCTACGAGCAGTACTTC. It translates to CASSAHSASGSYEQYF. The V gene is TRBV2, the J gene TRBJ2-7; TRBD2 agrees at 7 bases. The germline gives CDR1 SNHLY, CDR2 FYNNEI. The CDR3 is 16 amino acids. V dropped 4 bases and J dropped 1; count of bases not matched to a gene: 10.

The genes are TRBV7-8 and TRBJ1-2; 11 nucleotides agree with TRBD1. The CDR3 sequence is 18 residues long. Germline CDR1 is SGHVS and CDR2 is FQNEAQ. The J segment lost 2 bases and the V segment lost 1 base, leaving 9 bases of the junction unmatched. The CDR3 nucleotides read TGTGCCAGCAGCTTAGGGACAGGGGGCCTGAGGGCCAACTATGGCTACACCTTC. Its protein product is CASSLGTGGLRANYGYTF.

The chain recombines TRBV5-1 with TRBJ2-1; 10 positions agree with TRBD2. Germline CDR1 SGHRS, CDR2 YFSETQ. This CDR3 contains 18 residues. J was trimmed by 7 bases and V by 7 bases; bases with no gene match: 20. The DNA of the CDR3 is TGCGCCAGCTGGGTTGGACTACTAGCGGGATCGCCGGGGAATGAGCAGTTCTTC. As protein: CASWVGLLAGSPGNEQFF.

J is TRBJ1-4 and V is TRBV29-1, with unresolved D. The V gene lost 4 bases and the J gene lost 5 bases, with 11 bases spanning the gap. CDR3 length: 13 amino acids. Germline CDR1 SQVTM, CDR2 ANQGSEA. The CDR3 nucleotides read TGCAGCGTTGTCGTACAGTGGAATGAAAAACTGTTTTTT. It specifies CSVVVQWNEKLFF.

The rearrangement uses TRBV9 and TRBJ2-1; D call uncertain. Looked up from germline, CDR1 is SGDLS and CDR2 is YYNGEE. V shed 4 bases and J shed 8 bases, with 16 bases lying between them. The CDR3 runs to 14 residues. The CDR3 loop reads CASSPWARRDEQFF. In nucleotides, the CDR3 is TGTGCCAGCAGCCCTTGGGCGCGACGGGATGAGCAGTTCTTC.

CDR3 amino acids: CASSQGSYEQYF. The CDR3 nucleotides are TGTGCCAGCAGCCAAGGCTCCTACGAGCAGTACTTC. The V and J genes are TRBV3-1 (or the pseudogene TRBV3-2) and TRBJ2-7; D ambiguous. Per the germline V gene, CDR1 is LGHDT and CDR2 is YNNKEL (reference sequence). The V end lost 1 base, the J end lost 0 bases, and 1 base lay between the germline ends. This CDR3 has 12 amino acids.

The chain has TRBV30 and TRBJ2-1; D unclear. This CDR3 comprises 15 residues. Germline V gene lookup returns CDR1 GTSNPN and CDR2 SVGIG (reference sequence). The V gene lost 1 base and the J gene lost 0 bases, with 10 bases spanning the gap. CDR3 protein: CAWSERLSSYNEQFF. DNA for the CDR3: TGTGCCTGGAGTGAACGACTCAGCTCCTACAATGAGCAGTTCTTC.

The rearrangement uses TRBV2 and TRBJ2-1; D not certain. V dropped 5 bases and J dropped 5 bases, with 7 bases sitting between them. The CDR3 spans 12 residues. CDR1 and CDR2 (germline): SNHLY, FYNNEI. CDR3 sequence: CASSILNNEQFF. In DNA, the CDR3 is TGTGCCAGCAGTATACTAAACAATGAGCAGTTCTTC.

CDR3 bases: TGTGCCAGCATTACTTCCCAGGGGGACAATTCACCCCTCCACTTT. As protein: CASITSQGDNSPLHF. This chain joins TRBV28 and TRBJ1-6; 7 bases are a match to TRBD1. Germline values: CDR1 MDHEN, CDR2 SYDVKM. V lost 7 bases to trimming and J lost 7 bases; unmatched junction nucleotides: 10. The CDR3 sequence is 15 residues long. Full variable domain (rest looked up from reference TRBV28 and TRBJ1-6): DVKVTQSSRYLVKRTGEKVFLECVQDMDHENMFWYRQDPGLGLRLIYFSYDVKMKEKGDIPEGYSVSREKKERFSLILESASTNQTSMYLCASITSQGDNSPLHFGNGTRLTVT.

This rearrangement joins TRBV12-3 or TRBV12-4 to TRBJ1-2, with a possible D match to TRBD1 (5 bases). V was shortened by 6 bases and J by 7 bases, with 15 bases between the two germline ends. The CDR3 runs 13 residues. This CDR3 is CASRGEASRGYTF. Here the CDR3 DNA reads TGTGCCAGCAGGGGGGAGGCTTCTCGTGGCTACACCTTC.

The gene calls are TRBV7-9 and TRBJ1-2; D unclear. Germline V gives CDR1 SEHNR, CDR2 FQNEAQ (reference sequence). This CDR3 contains 14 residues. The V gene lost 7 bases and the J gene lost 5 bases, with 17 bases spanning the gap. The CDR3 region has the DNA TGTGCCAGCACCTCGGAGTTTGAATCTTATGGCTACACCTTC. It codes for CASTSEFESYGYTF.

The CDR3 protein is CASSRGTGEQYF. The CDR3 bases are TGTGCCAGCAGCCGGGGGACCGGCGAGCAGTACTTC. This chain joins TRBV7-9 and TRBJ2-7, with D perhaps TRBD2 (6 bases). Trimming shortened V by 5 bases and J by 6 bases, and 11 bases separated the two germline ends. This CDR3 is built from 12 residues. Germline CDR1 is SEHNR and CDR2 is FQNEAQ (reference sequence).

This chain connects TRBV19 to TRBJ1-5, with TRBD1 matching over 7 bases. V lost 4 bases and J lost 5; bases outside the gene matches: 8. CDR3 length: 15 amino acids. Germline V gene sequence: CDR1 LNHDA, CDR2 SQIVND (reference sequence). The CDR3 spells CASSRTGTVDQPQHF. The DNA for the CDR3 is TGTGCCAGTAGTAGAACCGGGACAGTTGATCAGCCCCAGCATTTT.

This clone was seen just once. V and J are TRBV6-5 and TRBJ1-2; 7 bases are shared with TRBD1. There are 12 residues in the CDR3. V shed 7 bases, J shed 8 bases, and the junction held 7 bases outside the gene matches. Germline CDR1 and CDR2: MNHEY and SVGAGI. The CDR3 DNA reads as TGTGCCAGCATGCGACAGGGCGGAGGCTACACCTTC. It yields the protein CASMRQGGGYTF.